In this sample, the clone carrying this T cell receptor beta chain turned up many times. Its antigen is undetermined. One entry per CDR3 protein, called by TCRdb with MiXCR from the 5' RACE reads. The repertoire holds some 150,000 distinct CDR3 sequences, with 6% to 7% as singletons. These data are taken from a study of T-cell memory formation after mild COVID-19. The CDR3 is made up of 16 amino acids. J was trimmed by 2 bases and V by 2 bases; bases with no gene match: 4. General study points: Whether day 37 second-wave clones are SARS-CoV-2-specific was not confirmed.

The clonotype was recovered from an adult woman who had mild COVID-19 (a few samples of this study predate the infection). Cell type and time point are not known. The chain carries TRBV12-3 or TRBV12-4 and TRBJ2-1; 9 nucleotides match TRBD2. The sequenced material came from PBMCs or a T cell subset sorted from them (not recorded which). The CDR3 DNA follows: TGTGCCAGCAGTTTATTGGGCGGGAGGGCCTACAATGAGCAGTTCTTC. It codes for CASSLLGGRAYNEQFF.